This passage covers 2 T cell receptor beta chains from one sample sequenced in a study of identical twins. One entry per CDR3 protein results from TCRdb running MiXCR on the 5' RACE reads. The data contain about 210,000 distinct CDR3 sequences, about a tenth of them singletons. Sequencing was performed on memory (CD45RO+) T cells sorted from blood. These receptors were collected from a woman between 18 and 29 years old in good health.

This clonotype was seen more than once but under ten times. The V gene is TRBV28, the J gene TRBJ2-7; 7 nucleotides agree with TRBD2. With 7 bases clipped from V and 4 bases from J, the junction kept 10 bases outside the gene matches. The CDR3 is 14 residues long. The V gene's germline CDR1 is MDHEN and CDR2 SYDVKM. CDR3: CASMEGLLVYEQYF. The CDR3 bases are TGTGCCAGCATGGAGGGACTACTCGTTTACGAGCAGTACTTC.

Only a few counts were recorded for this clonotype. The chain uses TRBV4-3 and TRBJ2-7, with TRBD2 identical over 10 bases. J gave up 9 bases and V 1 base, and 3 bases lay outside the gene matches. This CDR3 is 13 amino acids long. Germline values: CDR1 LGHNA, CDR2 YSLEER. DNA for the CDR3: TGCGCCAGCAGCCAAGGCGCTAGCGGGGGGCAGTACTTC. Translating it yields CASSQGASGGQYF.